This passage covers 24 T cell receptor beta chains from one sample sequenced in a study of blood T cell repertoires in COVID-19. TCRdb's copy holds only in-frame clones and misses some; the assay was immunoSEQ multiplex PCR. The sample holds around 140,000 clones, 87% seen once. The specimen was PBMCs or T cells enriched from blood (not recorded which). These receptors originate from a man between 60 and 75 years old who had recovered from COVID-19.

This clone was found once. The rearrangement links TRBV7-9 to TRBJ1-4, with TRBD1 matching over 8 bases. The V and J ends lost 4 bases and 5 bases, in that order; junction bases with no gene match: 6. There are 15 residues in the CDR3. Germline CDR1 is SEHNR and CDR2 is FQNEAQ (reference sequence). The CDR3 nucleotides are TGTGCCAGCAGCTCAGGACAGGGTAAAAATGAAAAACTGTTTTTT. Translation gives CASSSGQGKNEKLFF.

The rearrangement uses TRBV27 and TRBJ1-1; no clear D. CDR3 length equals 17 residues. Trimming pared 5 bases from V and 2 bases from J, leaving 21 bases between. The germline V gene encodes CDR1 MNHEY and CDR2 SMNVEV (reference sequence). CDR3 nucleotides: TGTGCCAGCAGTCCCCCCCGCCGGGATCTGGCAAACACTGAAGCTTTCTTT. It translates to CASSPPRRDLANTEAFF.

The rearrangement links TRBV9 to TRBJ2-5; a possible D gene is TRBD2 (5 bases). The CDR3 contains 14 residues. The V end lost 4 bases, the J end lost 5 bases, and 15 bases lay between the germline ends. Germline V CDR1 and CDR2: SGDLS, YYNGEE. The CDR3 loop reads CASSPPEEVETQYF. As DNA, the CDR3 is TGTGCCAGCAGCCCTCCGGAGGAGGTGGAGACCCAGTACTTC.

The chain couples TRBV3-1 (or the pseudogene TRBV3-2) to TRBJ1-3; no clear D gene. CDR3 length: 14 residues. Germline CDR1 is LGHDT and CDR2 is YNNKEL (reference sequence). Between the trimmed V and J ends, which lost 5 bases and 5 bases, there was a span of 13 bases. The CDR3 DNA is TGTGCCAGCAGCGGGCGCACGCTTCGAAACACCATATATTTT. This translates into CASSGRTLRNTIYF.

J is TRBJ2-5 and V is TRBV11-2, with TRBD2 identical over 13 bases. The CDR3 loop spans 15 amino acids. The J segment lost 2 bases and the V segment lost 3 bases, leaving 0 bases of the junction unmatched. Germline V gives CDR1 SGHAT, CDR2 FQNNGV. DNA of the CDR3: TGTGCCAGCAGCTTGGGACTAGCGGGACAAGAGACCCAGTACTTC. It translates to CASSLGLAGQETQYF.

The genes are TRBV28 and TRBJ1-1; D gene unclear. The CDR3 spans 14 residues. Deletions cut 3 bases from V and 0 bases from J, with 8 bases between. CDR1 is MDHEN, CDR2 SYDVKM, per germline. CDR3 loop: CASSLRSMNTEAFF. CDR3 in DNA: TGTGCCAGCAGTTTGAGGTCCATGAACACTGAAGCTTTCTTT.

CDR3 region: CASSDDRGYGYTF. The CDR3 coding sequence is TGTGCCAGCAGTGATGACAGGGGCTATGGCTACACCTTC. This sequence joins TRBV6-4 and TRBJ1-2; 8 bases line up with TRBD1. Germline CDR1 reads MRHNA; CDR2 reads SNTAGT. The CDR3 runs 13 residues. The ends lost 3 bases at V and 4 bases at J; junction bases unmatched: 1.

The chain has TRBV6-1 and TRBJ2-1, with 7 bases fitting TRBD1. Trimming took 3 bases from V and 2 from J; bases not matched to a gene: 7. Germline CDR1 reads MNHNS; CDR2 reads SASEGT. The CDR3 sequence is 16 residues long. As DNA, the CDR3 is TGTGCCAGCAGTGATCCACGGGACAGCCCCTACAATGAGCAGTTCTTC. This encodes CASSDPRDSPYNEQFF.

V usage is TRBV5-1 and J usage is TRBJ1-4, with a weak D call TRBD1 (6 bases). Germline V lookup: CDR1 SGHRS, CDR2 YFSETQ. The V end was cut by 3 bases, the J end by 0 bases, with 12 bases between. This CDR3 region has 16 residues. Here the CDR3 DNA reads TGCGCCAGCAGCTCTGCAAACAGGGCAACTAATGAAAAACTGTTTTTT. It translates to CASSSANRATNEKLFF.

The V and J genes are TRBV5-4 and TRBJ2-3, with 11 bases that match TRBD2. Germline values: CDR1 SGHNT, CDR2 YYREEE (reference sequence). The J segment lost 1 base and the V segment lost 4 bases, leaving 5 bases of the junction unmatched. The CDR3 extends over 16 amino acids. DNA for the CDR3: TGTGCCAGCAGCCTCCTAGCGGGGGGTGGCACAGATACGCAGTATTTT. This sequence encodes CASSLLAGGGTDTQYF. The whole variable domain, filled in from reference TRBV5-4 and TRBJ2-3, reads ETGVTQSPTHLIKTRGQQVTLRCSSQSGHNTVSWYQQALGQGPQFIFQYYREEENGRGNFPPRFSGLQFPNYSSELNVNALELDDSALYLCASSLLAGGGTDTQYFGPGTRLTVL.

The genes are TRBV9 and TRBJ2-7; the match to TRBD1 covers 7 bases. The V and J ends lost 3 bases and 1 base, in that order; junction bases with no gene match: 7. CDR1 is SGDLS and CDR2 is YYNGEE in the germline V gene. CDR3 length: 15 residues. The CDR3 region is CASSARGSSSYEQYF. For the CDR3, the DNA is TGTGCCAGCAGCGCCAGGGGGTCTTCTTCCTACGAGCAGTACTTC.

The chain uses TRBV5-1 and TRBJ2-5, with 13 nucleotides matching TRBD2. This CDR3 has 16 amino acids. Germline trimming cut 4 bases from V and 5 bases from J; bases unmatched to any gene: 8. Germline V gene lookup returns CDR1 SGHRS and CDR2 YFSETQ. The CDR3 spells CASSIGLAGAGETQYF. CDR3 sequence (DNA): TGCGCCAGCAGCATAGGACTAGCGGGGGCAGGGGAGACCCAGTACTTC.

As concerns this clone: The sample carries other DNA sequences with the same CDR3. The chain joins TRBV12-3 or TRBV12-4 to TRBJ1-5; 8 bases agree with TRBD1. The CDR3 length is 13 residues. Germline trimming cut 6 bases from V and 5 bases from J; bases unmatched to any gene: 3. The CDR3 nucleotides are TGTGCCAGCAGCCTGGGACAGGATCAGCCCCAGCATTTT. Protein: CASSLGQDQPQHF.

J is TRBJ1-5 and V is TRBV10-3, with 9 nucleotides matching TRBD1. The CDR3 has 17 amino acids. Trimming at V came to 0 bases and at J to 5 bases, leaving 8 bases not matched to a gene. Germline V gives CDR1 ENHRY, CDR2 SYGVKD. The CDR3, as DNA: TGTGCCATCAGTGAGTCCGACCGGACAGGGGCGGATCAGCCCCAGCATTTT. Protein sequence: CAISESDRTGADQPQHF.

This chain joins TRBV5-1 and TRBJ2-1; TRBD2 agrees at 9 bases. J was trimmed by 8 bases and V by 2 bases; bases with no gene match: 8. Germline lookup yields CDR1 SGHRS and CDR2 YFSETQ. The CDR3 runs to 15 residues. CDR3 amino acids: CASSFSRGGFDEQFF. DNA for the CDR3: TGCGCCAGCAGCTTCTCGCGGGGGGGTTTCGATGAGCAGTTCTTC.

The chain uses TRBV5-1 and TRBJ1-1; D possibly corresponds to TRBD1 (6 bases). This CDR3 region has 18 residues. The germline CDR1 and CDR2 sequences are SGHRS and YFSETQ. V was cut by 3 bases and J by 6 bases, with 27 bases left in between. The CDR3 nucleotides are TGCGCCAGCAGCTCCTACCGGACAGACGGGTTTGTCTTTTCTGAAGCTTTCTTT. Translation: CASSSYRTDGFVFSEAFF.

This clone was detected only a few times. The chain joins TRBV6-5 to TRBJ1-6; 12 bases match TRBD1. V was clipped by 2 bases and J by 10 bases; unmatched bases: 3. From germline, CDR1 is MNHEY and CDR2 SVGAGI. CDR3 size: 15 residues. Here the CDR3 DNA reads TGTGCCAGCAGTTACACCGGGACAGGGGGCTCACCCCTCCACTTT. Translation: CASSYTGTGGSPLHF.

The chain recombines TRBV7-9 with TRBJ2-7; maybe TRBD1 (6 bases). The CDR3 has 14 amino acids. CDR1 and CDR2 (germline): SEHNR, FQNEAQ (reference sequence). The V end lost 1 base, the J end lost 2 bases, and 9 bases lay between the germline ends. The CDR3 bases are TGTGCCAGCAGCTTAGGACAGGTACCCTACGAGCAGTACTTC. Its translation: CASSLGQVPYEQYF.

Remarks on this clone: Distinct nucleotide sequences in the sample also encode this CDR3. This chain's CDR3 is CASSPDSYGYTF. The CDR3 DNA follows: TGTGCCAGCAGTCCCGACAGCTATGGCTACACCTTC. The chain links TRBV6-2 or TRBV6-3 to TRBJ1-2; possibly TRBD1 for D (5 bases). The ends were cut back, 5 bases at V and 4 bases at J, with 8 bases in the middle. Germline loops: CDR1 MNHEY, CDR2 SVGEGT. The CDR3 sequence is 12 residues long.

This sequence joins TRBV6-5 and TRBJ1-4; TRBD1 might be the D (5 bases). Germline-derived CDR1 and CDR2 are MNHEY and SVGAGI. V lost 6 bases to trimming and J lost 5 bases, with 10 bases between them. The CDR3 totals 13 residues. CDR3 bases: TGTGCCAGCAGCCCCGACAGCAATGAAAAACTGTTTTTT. Translated: CASSPDSNEKLFF.

J is TRBJ2-2 and V is TRBV5-1; 7 bases are shared with TRBD1. CDR3 length: 15 residues. Germline CDR1 is SGHRS and CDR2 is YFSETQ. V lost 3 bases, J lost 7 bases, and 9 bases stayed unmatched. CDR3 DNA: TGCGCCAGCAGCTCCGGGACAGTTGGGAACGGGGAGCTGTTTTTT. This codes for CASSSGTVGNGELFF.

The chain employs TRBV18 and TRBJ2-3, with D unresolved. Trimming left V 6 bases short and J 6 bases short, with 16 bases between. The CDR3 consists of 14 residues. The V gene's germline CDR1 is KGHSH and CDR2 LQKENI. The CDR3 sequence is CASSPRSAMDTQYF. The CDR3 bases are TGTGCCAGCTCCCCCCGAAGCGCTATGGATACGCAGTATTTT.

This clone came up a few times. The chain combines TRBV2 with TRBJ1-6; D gene uncertain. The ends were cut back, 6 bases at V and 7 bases at J, with 7 bases in the middle. Germline V gives CDR1 SNHLY, CDR2 FYNNEI. This CDR3 has 12 residues. The CDR3 sequence: CASSGENSPLHF. The DNA of the CDR3 is TGTGCCAGCAGCGGGGAAAATTCACCCCTCCACTTT.

The chain employs TRBV20-1 and TRBJ2-5; D is ambiguous. V shed 3 bases and J shed 2 bases, with 10 bases lying between them. CDR3 length: 13 residues. Germline-derived CDR1 and CDR2 are DFQATT and SNEGSKA (reference sequence). The CDR3 nucleotides are TGCAGTGCTAGTAGCACAGCTCAAGAGACCCAGTACTTC. It yields the protein CSASSTAQETQYF.